The 9 T cell receptor beta chains listed next were all sequenced from one sample in a study of T cells in Graves' hyperthyroidism and ophthalmopathy. Amplification yielded TCR beta CDR3 regions, with RNA transcripts as the source. A set of HTBI primers served as the primers for a first-round RT-PCR of the TCR CDR3. TCRdb re-derived calls from the multiplex PCR reads in MiXCR, one entry per CDR3 protein. The sample shows hundreds of thousands of distinct CDR3 sequences, roughly 14% of them seen only once. Sequenced input: blood. The receptor set was obtained from a woman in her forties or fifties with Graves' ophthalmopathy.

V is TRBV6-1 and J is TRBJ2-1; 8 nucleotides agree with TRBD2. J was trimmed by 6 bases and V by 7 bases; bases with no gene match: 8. This CDR3 is built from 14 residues. CDR1 is MNHNS, CDR2 SASEGT, per germline. The CDR3 loop reads CASTATSEANEQFF. DNA of the CDR3: TGTGCCAGCACGGCGACTAGCGAGGCCAATGAGCAGTTCTTC.

This clonotype was seen repeatedly, ten times or more. The chain combines TRBV10-3 with TRBJ2-5; TRBD1 matches 8 bases. Germline CDR1 and CDR2: ENHRY and SYGVKD. Trimming removed 2 bases from V and 4 bases from J; junction bases left unmatched: 9. The CDR3 length is 16 residues. The CDR3 loop reads CAISEADRARGETQYF. The CDR3 region has the DNA TGTGCCATCAGTGAGGCGGACAGGGCTCGGGGAGAGACCCAGTACTTC.

This clonotype was counted ten times or more. One end of the junction does not line up with germline, which may come from a read error. J is TRBJ2-1 and V is TRBV5-1; 11 bases line up with TRBD2. CDR1 and CDR2 (germline): SGHRS, YFSETQ. This CDR3 contains 15 residues. DNA of the CDR3: TGTGCCAGCAGCTTGCTAGCGGGAGGTGGGAATGAGCAGTTCTTC. Its protein product is CASSLLAGGGNEQFF.

This clonotype was seen only a few times. The rearrangement links TRBV4-1 to TRBJ1-2; D is possibly TRBD1 (5 bases). CDR3 length: 13 residues. V was cut by 1 base and J by 7 bases, with 10 bases left in between. Germline assignment: CDR1 MGHRA and CDR2 YSYEKL. The CDR3 sequence is CASSQGQGSGYTF. CDR3 sequence (DNA): TGCGCCAGCAGCCAAGGCCAGGGAAGTGGCTACACCTTC.

In this sample, this clonotype turned up many times. V usage is TRBV5-1 and J usage is TRBJ2-1; D is perhaps TRBD2 (5 bases). V shed 0 bases and J shed 3 bases, with 7 bases lying between them. Germline CDR1 and CDR2: SGHRS and YFSETQ. The CDR3 has 14 amino acids. This CDR3 is CASSLEDYYNEQFF. The CDR3 nucleotides read TGCGCCAGCAGCTTGGAAGACTACTACAATGAGCAGTTCTTC.

In its sample, this clonotype was seen many times. This chain connects TRBV28 to TRBJ2-7; tentatively, D is TRBD1 (6 bases). The CDR3 length is 13 residues. Per the germline V gene, CDR1 is MDHEN and CDR2 is SYDVKM. V was shortened by 3 bases and J by 2 bases, with 8 bases between the two germline ends. The CDR3 DNA reads TGTGCCAGCAGTTTCCAGGGGCCCTACGAGCAGTACTTC. Translating gives CASSFQGPYEQYF.

There are a few counts of this clonotype. The chain joins TRBV12-3 or TRBV12-4 to TRBJ2-3, with D hard to call. V shed 3 bases and J shed 8 bases, with 9 bases lying between them. CDR3 size: 12 residues. The DNA of the CDR3 is TGTGCCAGCAGTTTGGAAGATAGTACGCAGTATTTT. Its protein product is CASSLEDSTQYF.

V is TRBV15 and J is TRBJ1-5, with 8 positions matching TRBD1. The CDR3 loop spans 16 amino acids. Germline assignment: CDR1 LNHNV and CDR2 YYDKDF (reference sequence). The V and J ends lost 5 bases and 4 bases, in that order; junction bases with no gene match: 10. This CDR3 reads CATSLAGGSINQPQHF. The DNA of the CDR3 is TGTGCCACCAGCCTAGCAGGGGGCTCAATAAATCAGCCCCAGCATTTT.

This clonotype appeared many times. The V and J genes are TRBV20-1 and TRBJ2-3, with 11 bases aligning to TRBD2. The junction had 10 bases not matched to a gene; V was cut back by 0 bases and J by 2 bases. The germline gives CDR1 DFQATT, CDR2 SNEGSKA (reference sequence). The CDR3 length is 18 residues. The CDR3 nucleotides read TGCAGTGCTAGAGATCGCTCCGGGACTAGCGGATTCACAGATACGCAGTATTTT. Residues: CSARDRSGTSGFTDTQYF.